A selection of T cell receptor beta chains follows, all from one sample in a study of shared clonotypes between healthy human individuals. Measured with immunoSEQ multiplex PCR; TCRdb has only the in-frame clones, and not every one. The sample has some 490,000 clones, 78% seen once. Specimen: PBMCs. The receptors were gathered from a woman aged 40-49 years in good health. Some clones in this sample may be carry-over from other donors' samples. Each CDR3 is given with its conserved first and last residue. The D gene is left open where the match is weak. Not every row has a clone size; where given, it reads once, few, many or a size class.

clone size | J gene | D gene | V gene | CDR3 protein | CDR3 DNA
. | TRBJ2-6 | . | TRBV11-2 | CASSLNFGQTNVLTF | TGTGCCAGCAGCTTAAACTTCGGCCAGACCAACGTCCTGACTTTC
. | TRBJ2-3 | . | TRBV9 | CASSGLRESSTDTQYF | TGTGCCAGCAGCGGACTTCGGGAGTCTAGCACAGATACGCAGTATTTT
few | TRBJ2-6 | . | TRBV11-3 | CASSLGVGSGANVLTF | TGTGCCAGCAGCCTCGGGGTGGGCTCTGGGGCCAACGTCCTGACTTTC
. | TRBJ2-3 | TRBD2 | TRBV7-7 | CASSSKAQREFADTQYF | TGTGCCAGCAGCTCCAAAGCCCAGCGGGAGTTTGCAGATACGCAGTATTTT
. | TRBJ2-7 | . | TRBV5-1 | CASSLSWISYEQYF | TGCGCCAGCAGCTTGTCGTGGATCTCCTACGAGCAGTACTTC
. | TRBJ2-4 | TRBD1 | TRBV6-4 | CASSESTGKNIQYF | TGTGCCAGCAGTGAATCGACAGGGAAAAACATTCAGTACTTC
few | TRBJ2-7 | TRBD1 | TRBV28 | CASTNPQGSAYEQYF | TGTGCCAGCACTAACCCACAGGGGAGCGCCTACGAGCAGTACTTC
. | TRBJ2-2 | TRBD1 | TRBV7-2 | CASSLEDRLGELFF | TGTGCCAGCAGCTTAGAGGACAGGCTCGGGGAGCTGTTTTTT
. | TRBJ2-3 | TRBD2 | TRBV29-1 | CSVEGLAGGRPSTDTQYF | TGCAGCGTAGAGGGACTAGCGGGAGGTCGCCCATCCACAGATACGCAGTATTTT
few | TRBJ2-1 | . | TRBV6-4 | CASSGQENNEQFF | TGTGCCAGCAGTGGACAGGAAAACAATGAGCAGTTCTTC
. | TRBJ2-7 | . | TRBV5-1 | CASGLGPTYEQYF | TGCGCCAGCGGATTGGGGCCCACCTACGAGCAGTACTTC
. | TRBJ2-7 | TRBD2 | TRBV30 | CAWSTSGRREQYF | TGTGCCTGGAGTACTAGCGGGAGGAGGGAGCAGTACTTC
. | TRBJ2-1 | . | TRBV2 | CASSEDSSWSEQFF | TGTGCCAGCAGTGAAGATTCGAGCTGGAGTGAGCAGTTCTTC
. | TRBJ1-5 | . | TRBV28 | CATTGPVQAGNQPQHF | TGTGCCACCACGGGCCCAGTCCAGGCGGGCAATCAGCCCCAGCATTTT
. | TRBJ2-7 | . | TRBV18 | CASSPSLRLVGEQYF | TGTGCCAGCTCACCTTCTTTACGGTTGGTGGGCGAGCAGTACTTC
once | TRBJ1-2 | TRBD1 | TRBV27 | CASSLNRGVYGYTF | TGTGCCAGCAGTTTAAACAGGGGGGTCTATGGCTACACCTTC
. | TRBJ2-7 | . | TRBV2 | CASRQQGYEQYF | TGTGCCAGCAGACAACAGGGTTACGAGCAGTACTTC
. | TRBJ1-1 | . | TRBV28 | CASSSTWGTEAFF | TGTGCCAGCAGTTCAACCTGGGGGACTGAAGCTTTCTTT
few | TRBJ2-1 | TRBD1 | TRBV7-9 | CASSPRDSNEQFF | TGTGCCAGCAGCCCAAGGGACAGCAATGAGCAGTTCTTC
once | TRBJ1-4 | . | TRBV6-5 | CASSPTGRIHEKLFF | TGTGCCAGCAGCCCAACAGGGAGGATTCATGAAAAACTGTTTTTT
. | TRBJ2-5 | TRBD2 | TRBV7-9 | CASSSRTSGIETQYF | TGTGCCAGCAGCTCCCGGACTAGCGGGATTGAGACCCAGTACTTC
. | TRBJ1-5 | . | TRBV7-8 | CASSLDDGALQHF | TGTGCCAGCAGCTTAGATGATGGGGCCCTCCAGCATTTT
few | TRBJ2-1 | . | TRBV10-3 | CAISAASRDRSNNEQFF | TGTGCCATCAGCGCAGCTTCTAGAGACAGGTCCAACAATGAGCAGTTCTTC
few | TRBJ1-2 | . | TRBV19 | CASSMRESGYTF | TGTGCCAGTAGTATGCGGGAATCTGGCTACACCTTC
few | TRBJ2-1 | TRBD2 | TRBV4-3 | CASSQEGLAGSSYNEQFF | TGCGCCAGCAGCCAAGAAGGACTAGCGGGAAGCTCCTACAATGAGCAGTTCTTC
. | TRBJ2-5 | . | TRBV6-1 | CASKGETQYF | TGTGCCAGCAAGGGGGAGACCCAGTACTTC
. | TRBJ2-5 | TRBD1 | TRBV7-2 | CASSSITGGETQYF | TGTGCCAGCAGCTCCATCACAGGGGGCGAGACCCAGTACTTC
. | TRBJ2-7 | . | TRBV5-5 | CASSDVSGLGYEQYF | TGTGCCAGCAGCGACGTGAGTGGATTAGGCTACGAGCAGTACTTC
. | TRBJ2-5 | TRBD1 | TRBV27 | CASSRGTAETQYF | TGTGCCAGCAGCCGAGGGACAGCCGAGACCCAGTACTTC
. | TRBJ2-2 | . | TRBV28 | CASSLSTGLSTGELFF | TGTGCCAGCAGTTTATCTACGGGACTCTCGACCGGGGAGCTGTTTTTT
. | TRBJ2-3 | TRBD2 | TRBV9 | CASTPGLAGVGDTQYF | TGTGCCAGCACCCCGGGACTAGCGGGAGTGGGGGATACGCAGTATTTT
. | TRBJ1-4 | TRBD1 | TRBV5-1 | CASSLQGASSEKLFF | TGCGCCAGCAGCTTACAGGGGGCTTCAAGTGAAAAACTGTTTTTT
once | TRBJ1-5 | . | TRBV7-2 | CASSLGGAGQPQHF | TGTGCCAGCAGCTTAGGGGGGGCAGGGCAGCCCCAGCATTTT
. | TRBJ2-7 | . | TRBV28 | CASTGNTYEQYF | TGTGCCAGCACCGGGAACACCTACGAGCAGTACTTC
. | TRBJ2-3 | . | TRBV4-1 | CASSRGAGTVTDTQYF | TGCGCCAGCAGCCGAGGAGCGGGTACCGTCACAGATACGCAGTATTTT
. | TRBJ2-1 | . | TRBV4-1 | CASSPRSVDEQFF | TGCGCCAGCAGCCCCCGGAGTGTCGATGAGCAGTTCTTC
. | TRBJ2-1 | . | TRBV9 | CASSVVGDTYNEQFF | TGTGCCAGCAGCGTAGTCGGGGACACCTACAATGAGCAGTTCTTC
. | TRBJ2-1 | TRBD2 | TRBV4-3 | CASSQDLAGNYNEQFF | TGCGCCAGCAGCCAAGATTTAGCGGGAAACTACAATGAGCAGTTCTTC
few | TRBJ1-2 | . | TRBV28 | CASSFPPPGVNGYTF | TGTGCCAGCAGTTTTCCCCCCCCGGGTGTCAATGGCTACACCTTC
. | TRBJ1-1 | . | TRBV15 | CATSPRRVNTEAFF | TGTGCCACCAGCCCCCGTCGGGTGAACACTGAAGCTTTCTTT
. | TRBJ2-3 | . | TRBV4-3 | CASSRGSTSTGTDTQYF | TGCGCCAGCAGCCGAGGGTCGACTAGTACTGGGACAGATACGCAGTATTTT
. | TRBJ2-7 | TRBD1 | TRBV5-1 | CASSPTPPQGPNRPYEQYF | TGCGCCAGCAGCCCGACACCACCACAGGGGCCAAACCGACCCTACGAGCAGTACTTC
. | TRBJ1-4 | TRBD1 | TRBV29-1 | CSVDTGGMGEKLFF | TGCAGCGTGGACACAGGGGGCATGGGTGAAAAACTGTTTTTT
. | TRBJ2-1 | TRBD1 | TRBV18 | CASSPRQGDEQFF | TGTGCCAGCTCACCACGACAGGGGGATGAGCAGTTCTTC
. | TRBJ2-6 | . | TRBV27 | CASSATAPQSRANVLTF | TGTGCCAGCAGTGCTACCGCTCCACAAAGTCGGGCCAACGTCCTGACTTTC
. | TRBJ2-7 | TRBD1 | TRBV14 | CASSPHLGQGFNEQYF | TGTGCCAGCAGCCCGCATTTGGGACAGGGGTTTAACGAGCAGTACTTC